This T cell receptor (beta chain) was profiled in a study of blood T cells in healthy people across ages. Study-wide background: About one barcoded beta molecule per two T cells came from capture by template switching. Study-wide findings and caveats: Naive T cell percentage strongly correlated with TCR beta diversity. While age rose, TCR beta diversity per million T cells dropped in a roughly linear way.

A second PCR of 7 to 11 cycles used a sample-barcoded 5' primer and a J-beta primer mix. One entry per CDR3 protein, called by TCRdb with MiXCR from the 5' RACE reads. The table shows about 1 million distinct CDR3 sequences, with less than 50% occurring only once. Germline values: CDR1 SEHNR, CDR2 FQNEAQ (reference sequence). The CDR3 has 15 amino acids. V was shortened by 2 bases and J by 12 bases, with 20 bases between the two germline ends. Regarding this clonotype: The antigen remains unidentified.

This TCR derives from a woman aged 55-70 years in good health. Sequencing used blood. The chain recombines TRBV7-9 with TRBJ2-1; D may be TRBD2 (6 bases). The CDR3 loop reads CASSLMGGGPPGQFF. CDR3 nucleotides: TGTGCCAGCAGCTTAATGGGGGGTGGGCCCCCTGGGCAGTTCTTC.